The 12 T cell receptor beta chains listed next were all sequenced from one sample in a study of T cells after yellow fever vaccination. From the 5' RACE reads, TCRdb called clonotypes with MiXCR, one entry per CDR3 protein. The sample holds hundreds of thousands of distinct CDR3 sequences, around 10% seen once. Source: PBMCs, taken on the day of the first yellow fever vaccination. Every receptor here comes from a man between 18 and 29 years old who received the YFV17D yellow fever vaccine.

V and J are TRBV20-1 and TRBJ2-5, with D possibly being TRBD1 (5 bases). This CDR3 has 14 amino acids. V dropped 6 bases and J dropped 4 bases, with 18 bases sitting between them. Germline V gene lookup returns CDR1 DFQATT and CDR2 SNEGSKA (reference sequence). In nucleotides, the CDR3 is TGCAGTGCCTCAGGGCTGCCCGGATCAGAGACCCAGTACTTC. This sequence encodes CSASGLPGSETQYF.

The chain has TRBV12-3 or TRBV12-4 and TRBJ1-4, with a possible D match to TRBD1 (5 bases). Trimming removed 3 bases from V and 8 bases from J, with 10 bases in between. This CDR3 is built from 13 residues. The CDR3 DNA sequence: TGTGCCAGCAGTTTCGGGACGGGGGAAAAACTGTTTTTT. Its translation is CASSFGTGEKLFF.

This clonotype appeared a few times. The V call is TRBV20-1, the J call TRBJ2-3; 7 nucleotides align to TRBD1. This CDR3 contains 16 residues. Germline CDR1 DFQATT, CDR2 SNEGSKA (reference sequence). V shed 1 base and J 2 bases; nucleotides not matched to a gene: 9. CDR3 bases: TGCAGTGCTAGAGGAGGGACAGAGATGAACACAGATACGCAGTATTTT. Translation gives CSARGGTEMNTDTQYF.

The CDR3 protein is CASSADYSTGELFF. CDR3 in DNA: TGTGCCAGCAGCGCGGACTATTCCACCGGGGAGCTGTTTTTT. V is TRBV5-4 and J is TRBJ2-2; D may be TRBD2 (6 bases). This CDR3 contains 14 residues. CDR1 is SGHNT and CDR2 is YYREEE in the germline V gene (reference sequence). V was pared by 4 bases and J by 4 bases, with 11 bases between.

This clonotype came up many times. The CDR3 protein is CASSLGLKGEQFF. CDR3 DNA: TGTGCCAGCAGTTTGGGACTAAAGGGTGAGCAGTTCTTC. V gene TRBV12-3 or TRBV12-4 combines with J gene TRBJ2-1; 7 bases line up with TRBD2. V dropped 3 bases and J dropped 9; count of bases not matched to a gene: 5. The CDR3 covers 13 residues.

This clonotype was observed a handful of times. The genes are TRBV19 and TRBJ2-5; D possibly corresponds to TRBD2 (5 bases). V was shortened by 7 bases and J by 5 bases, with 17 bases between the two germline ends. The CDR3 runs to 14 residues. The germline V gene has CDR1 LNHDA and CDR2 SQIVND (reference sequence). CDR3 sequence: CASTPGWGTETQYF. The DNA of the CDR3 is TGTGCCAGTACCCCGGGGTGGGGTACCGAGACCCAGTACTTC.

J is TRBJ2-7 and V is TRBV4-3, with D possibly TRBD1 on 6 matching bases. The germline gives CDR1 LGHNA, CDR2 YSLEER. V dropped 3 bases and J dropped 0 bases, with 21 bases sitting between them. This CDR3 comprises 18 residues. CDR3 coding DNA: TGCGCCAGCAGCCATCAACGAACCACAGGGACGAGCTCCTACGAGCAGTACTTC. Protein sequence: CASSHQRTTGTSSYEQYF.

V gene TRBV24-1 combines with J gene TRBJ2-3; D call uncertain. Trimming took off 7 bases at V and 1 base at J, with 8 bases between the two ends. Germline-derived CDR1 and CDR2 are KGHDR and SFDVKD. The CDR3 is 13 amino acids. This CDR3 is CATSRIGTDTQYF. CDR3 in DNA: TGTGCCACCAGCAGGATCGGCACAGATACGCAGTATTTT.

This clonotype was seen a few times. The chain joins TRBV7-9 to TRBJ2-5; D unresolved. The CDR3 length is 16 residues. V was pared by 1 base and J by 3 bases, with 15 bases between. Germline V CDR1 and CDR2: SEHNR, FQNEAQ (reference sequence). For the CDR3, the DNA is TGTGCCAGCAGCTTAGACCCCGACGGAATCAAAGAGACCCAGTACTTC. Translated: CASSLDPDGIKETQYF.

This clonotype was seen a few times. J is TRBJ2-7 and V is TRBV18; D ambiguous. The CDR3 is 13 amino acids. V was shortened by 3 bases and J by 0 bases, with 6 bases between the two germline ends. In germline, CDR1 is KGHSH, CDR2 LQKENI. CDR3: CASSPASSYEQYV. CDR3 DNA sequence: TGTGCCAGCTCACCTGCCAGCTCCTACGAGCAGTACGTC.

This clonotype has more than one count but fewer than ten. The chain uses TRBV27 and TRBJ1-6; D ambiguous. The CDR3 sequence is 14 residues long. Trimming removed 2 bases from V and 10 bases from J, with 12 bases in between. Germline loops: CDR1 MNHEY, CDR2 SMNVEV (reference sequence). The CDR3: CASSLPGSWSPLHF. In DNA, the CDR3 is TGTGCCAGCAGTTTACCGGGATCATGGTCACCCCTCCACTTT.

The rearrangement uses TRBV7-2 and TRBJ1-4, with a tentative D call TRBD1 (6 bases). Trimming pared 3 bases from V and 3 bases from J, leaving 14 bases between. This CDR3 comprises 16 residues. CDR1 SGHTA and CDR2 FQGNSA come from the germline V gene. The DNA of the CDR3 is TGTGCCAGCAGCTTTTACAGGGCCAGAGCTAATGAAAAACTGTTTTTT. This codes for CASSFYRARANEKLFF. Drawing the rest from reference TRBV7-2 and TRBJ1-4, the complete variable domain is GAGVSQSPSNKVTEKGKDVELRCDPISGHTALYWYRQSLGQGLEFLIYFQGNSAPDKSGLPSDRFSAERTGGSVSTLTIQRTQQEDSAVYLCASSFYRARANEKLFFGSGTQLSVL.